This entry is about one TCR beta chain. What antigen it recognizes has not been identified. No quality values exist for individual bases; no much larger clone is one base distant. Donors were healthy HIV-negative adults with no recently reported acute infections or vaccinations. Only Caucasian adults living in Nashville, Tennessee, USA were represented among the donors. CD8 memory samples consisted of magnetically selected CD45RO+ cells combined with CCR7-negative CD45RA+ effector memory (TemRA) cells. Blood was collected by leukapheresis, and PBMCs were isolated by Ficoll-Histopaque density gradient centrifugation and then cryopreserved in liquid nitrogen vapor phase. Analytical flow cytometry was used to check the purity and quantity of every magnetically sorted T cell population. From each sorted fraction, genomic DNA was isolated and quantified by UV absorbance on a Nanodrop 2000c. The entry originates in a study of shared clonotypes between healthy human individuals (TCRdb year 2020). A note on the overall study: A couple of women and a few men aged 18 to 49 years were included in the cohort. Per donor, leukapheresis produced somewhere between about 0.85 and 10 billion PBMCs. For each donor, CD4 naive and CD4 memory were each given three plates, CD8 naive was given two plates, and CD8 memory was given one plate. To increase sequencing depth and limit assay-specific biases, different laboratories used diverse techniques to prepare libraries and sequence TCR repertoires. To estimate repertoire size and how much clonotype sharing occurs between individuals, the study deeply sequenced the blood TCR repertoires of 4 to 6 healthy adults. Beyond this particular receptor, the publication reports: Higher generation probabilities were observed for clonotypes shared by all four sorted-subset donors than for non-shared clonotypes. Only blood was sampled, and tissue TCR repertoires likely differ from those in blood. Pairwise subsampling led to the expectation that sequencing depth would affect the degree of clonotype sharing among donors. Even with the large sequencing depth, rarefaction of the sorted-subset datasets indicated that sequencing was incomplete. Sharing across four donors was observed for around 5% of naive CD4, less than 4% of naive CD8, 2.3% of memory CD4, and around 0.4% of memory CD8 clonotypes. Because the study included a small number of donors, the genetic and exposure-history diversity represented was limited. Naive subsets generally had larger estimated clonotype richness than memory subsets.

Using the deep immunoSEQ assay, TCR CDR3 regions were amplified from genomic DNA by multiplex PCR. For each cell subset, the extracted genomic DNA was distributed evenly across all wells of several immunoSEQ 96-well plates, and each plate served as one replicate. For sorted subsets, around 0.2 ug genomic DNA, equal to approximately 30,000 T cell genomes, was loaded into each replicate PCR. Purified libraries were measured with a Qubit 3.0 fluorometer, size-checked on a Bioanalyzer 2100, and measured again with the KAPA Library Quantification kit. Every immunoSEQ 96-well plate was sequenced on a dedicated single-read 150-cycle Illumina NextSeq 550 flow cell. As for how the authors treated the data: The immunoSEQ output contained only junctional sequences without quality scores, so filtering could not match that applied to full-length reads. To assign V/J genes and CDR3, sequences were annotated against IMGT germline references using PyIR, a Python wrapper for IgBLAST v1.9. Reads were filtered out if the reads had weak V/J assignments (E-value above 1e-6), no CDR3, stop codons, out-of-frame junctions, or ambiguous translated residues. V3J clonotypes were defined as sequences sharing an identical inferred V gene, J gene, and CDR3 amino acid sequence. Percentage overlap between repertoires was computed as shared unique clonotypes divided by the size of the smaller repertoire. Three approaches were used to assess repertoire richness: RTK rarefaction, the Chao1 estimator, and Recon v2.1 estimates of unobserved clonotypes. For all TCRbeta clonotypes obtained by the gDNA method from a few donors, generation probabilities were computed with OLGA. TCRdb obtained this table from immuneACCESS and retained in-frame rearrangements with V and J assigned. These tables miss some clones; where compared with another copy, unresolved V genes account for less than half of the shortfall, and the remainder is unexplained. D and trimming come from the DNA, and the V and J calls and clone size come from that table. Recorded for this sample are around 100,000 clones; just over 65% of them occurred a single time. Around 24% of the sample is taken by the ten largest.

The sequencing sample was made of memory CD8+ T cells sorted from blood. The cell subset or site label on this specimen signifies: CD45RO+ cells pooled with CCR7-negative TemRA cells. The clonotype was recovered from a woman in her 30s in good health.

Here the CDR3 is given as CASSMGGANVLTF. The DNA sequence reads TGTGCCAGTAGTATGGGTGGGGCCAACGTCCTGACTTTC. The rearrangement joined TRBV19 to TRBJ2-6; confidence is insufficient to name the D gene. From the germline V gene (reference sequence), CDR1 is LNHDA and CDR2 is SQIVND. Cut back by 3 bases and 3 bases, the V and J ends lie 3 bases apart. Inclusive of the bounding cysteine and phenylalanine, the CDR3 is 13 residues long. Here the CDR3 DNA is all that survives: 39 bases in frame from base 1.